Shown below are 32 T cell receptor beta chains from a single sample sequenced in a study of blood T cells in healthy people across ages. Together with a sample-barcoded 5' primer, a J-beta primer mix was included in a second PCR lasting about 7 to 11 cycles. MiXCR, run by TCRdb on the 5' RACE reads, gives a single entry per CDR3 protein. The table lists hundreds of thousands of distinct CDR3 sequences, more than 50% of them singletons, with roughly 25% in the top ten. The sequencing sample was made of blood. The receptors shown here come from a man between 35 and 55 years old in good health.

This clonotype was seen a few times. This chain joins TRBV28 and TRBJ2-1; D possibly uses TRBD1 or TRBD2 (5 bases each). Trimming cost V 6 bases and J 6 bases, with 15 bases left between them. Germline CDR1 is MDHEN and CDR2 is SYDVKM. The CDR3 is 14 residues long. CDR3 in amino acids: CASRAGTRTNEQFF. CDR3 sequence (DNA): TGTGCCAGCAGGGCCGGGACGAGAACCAATGAGCAGTTCTTC.

The chain recombines TRBV28 with TRBJ2-3; the match to TRBD2 covers 13 bases. Germline V gives CDR1 MDHEN, CDR2 SYDVKM. The CDR3 has 15 residues. Germline trimming cut 5 bases from V and 4 bases from J; bases unmatched to any gene: 3. The CDR3 protein is CASSETSGRADTQYF. CDR3 in DNA: TGTGCCAGCAGTGAAACTAGCGGGAGGGCAGATACGCAGTATTTT.

The V call is TRBV7-2, the J call TRBJ2-1; D gene ambiguous. The end of the DNA aligns better with TRBJ2-7, so the J call may be wrong. The CDR3 spans 12 residues. Germline CDR1 reads SGHTA; CDR2 reads FQGNSA. The CDR3 DNA sequence: TGTGCCAGCAGCCTAACTTACAATGAGCAGTACTTC. Its protein product is CASSLTYNEQYF.

CDR3 nucleotide sequence: TGTGCCAGCAGTCAAGTCAGGACAGGCTATGGCTACACCTTC. This encodes CASSQVRTGYGYTF. This chain joins TRBV7-2 and TRBJ1-2; TRBD1 agrees at 7 bases. Germline CDR1 SGHTA, CDR2 FQGNSA. The trim removed 6 bases at V and 4 bases at J, leaving 8 bases unmatched. The CDR3 extends over 14 amino acids.

This sequence joins TRBV28 and TRBJ2-7; tentatively, D is TRBD1 (5 bases). Looked up from germline, CDR1 is MDHEN and CDR2 is SYDVKM. V shed 2 bases and J shed 8 bases, with 13 bases lying between them. This CDR3 contains 13 residues. The CDR3 region has the DNA TGTGCCAGCAGTTTAAGAGTCAGGGTTCAGCAGTACTTC. It encodes CASSLRVRVQQYF.

This chain connects TRBV4-3 to TRBJ2-1; the match to TRBD1 covers 8 bases. Germline CDR1 and CDR2: LGHNA and YSLEER. V trimming: 1 base; J trimming: 7 bases; junction bases outside the gene matches: 6. The CDR3 spans 15 residues. The CDR3 loop reads CASSQARDRLNEQFF. For the CDR3, the DNA is TGCGCCAGCAGCCAAGCGAGGGACAGGCTTAATGAGCAGTTCTTC.

J is TRBJ2-3 and V is TRBV5-4; 11 bases match TRBD1. The CDR3 is 15 amino acids. Unmatched junction bases numbered 6, after V lost 3 bases and J lost 6 bases. Germline CDR1 is SGHNT and CDR2 is YYREEE (reference sequence). The CDR3 nucleotides are TGTGCCAGCAGCTCGGGGGACAGGGGGTCGGATACGCAGTATTTT. Translating gives CASSSGDRGSDTQYF.

J is TRBJ1-6 and V is TRBV27, with 9 positions matching TRBD1. V was clipped by 9 bases and J by 7 bases; unmatched bases: 10. In germline, CDR1 is MNHEY, CDR2 SMNVEV (reference sequence). The CDR3 totals 15 residues. This chain's CDR3 is CASSSRDRANSPLHF. For the CDR3, the DNA is TGTGCCAGTTCAAGCCGGGACAGGGCAAATTCACCCCTCCACTTT.

Here the CDR3 DNA reads TGTGCCAGCAGCAAATCAGGAACAGGGGGACTCGAGCAGTACTTC. It codes for CASSKSGTGGLEQYF. This chain connects TRBV9 to TRBJ2-4; 8 bases match TRBD1. The DNA matches TRBJ2-7 better at its end, which makes the J call doubtful. This CDR3 has 15 amino acids. Germline values: CDR1 SGDLS, CDR2 YYNGEE.

The genes are TRBV4-1 and TRBJ2-1; the D gene could be TRBD1 or TRBD2 (5 bases each). Germline assignment: CDR1 MGHRA and CDR2 YSYEKL. V lost 4 bases and J 10 bases, leaving 23 bases between the germline ends. The CDR3 runs to 16 residues. The CDR3 reads CASSLVPGPLTYEQFF. In DNA form, the CDR3 reads TGCGCCAGCAGCCTAGTACCGGGACCCCTTACCTACGAGCAGTTCTTC.

This clonotype was counted a few times. The rearrangement joins TRBV2 to TRBJ2-5; D may be TRBD1 (5 bases). V lost 1 base to trimming and J lost 8 bases, with 14 bases between them. Germline CDR1 reads SNHLY; CDR2 reads FYNNEI. CDR3 length: 14 amino acids. CDR3 nucleotide sequence: TGTGCCAGCAGTGAAGGACAGATCTTCGAAACCCAGTACTTC. Its protein product is CASSEGQIFETQYF.

V is TRBV6-2 or TRBV6-3 and J is TRBJ1-5; TRBD1 agrees at 10 bases. Looked up from germline, CDR1 is MNHEY and CDR2 is SVGEGT. The CDR3 covers 19 residues. Losses at the gene ends were 0 bases for V and 0 bases for J; bases not matched to a gene: 8. Written as DNA, the CDR3 is TGTGCCAGCAGTTACTCACCGGGACAGGGGCCACATAGCAATCAGCCCCAGCATTTT. As protein: CASSYSPGQGPHSNQPQHF.

This chain connects TRBV7-9 to TRBJ2-1, with 10 bases fitting TRBD2. The CDR3 is 16 amino acids. After removal of 8 bases from V and 7 bases from J, the junction contained 14 bases not matched to a gene. Germline V CDR1 and CDR2: SEHNR, FQNEAQ (reference sequence). The CDR3 coding sequence is TGTGCCAGCGGCCTTCAAACTAGCGGGAAGGTGAATGAGCAGTTCTTC. This translates into CASGLQTSGKVNEQFF.

This clonotype appeared once. The CDR3 loop is CASSQEMAPGPSVDTQYF. The CDR3 DNA reads as TGCGCCAGCAGCCAAGAGATGGCTCCCGGGCCCAGTGTAGATACGCAGTATTTT. The rearrangement uses TRBV4-1 and TRBJ2-3; D remains ambiguous. The CDR3 has 18 amino acids. Germline V gene sequence: CDR1 MGHRA, CDR2 YSYEKL. V was clipped by 0 bases and J by 5 bases, with 21 bases between them.

V and J are TRBV15 and TRBJ2-4; D gene ambiguous. In germline, CDR1 is LNHNV, CDR2 YYDKDF (reference sequence). CDR3 length equals 15 residues. Trimming removed 3 bases from V and 3 bases from J, with 12 bases in between. The CDR3 nucleotides are TGTGCCACCAGCAGTATGAGCGCAGGCAAAAACATTCAGTACTTC. It is translated as CATSSMSAGKNIQYF.

The V gene is TRBV20-1, the J gene TRBJ2-1; the D gene could be TRBD1 or TRBD2 (5 bases each). Trimming stripped 3 bases from V and 12 bases from J, with 24 bases between. The germline gives CDR1 DFQATT, CDR2 SNEGSKA (reference sequence). The CDR3 extends over 15 amino acids. This CDR3 reads CSASGGKYSGVGQFF. DNA for the CDR3: TGCAGTGCTAGTGGGGGTAAATATTCCGGGGTCGGGCAGTTCTTC.

V usage is TRBV5-1 and J usage is TRBJ2-1; 11 positions agree with TRBD2. The junction had 8 bases not matched to a gene; V was cut back by 4 bases and J by 5 bases. The germline V gene has CDR1 SGHRS and CDR2 YFSETQ. The CDR3 totals 16 residues. The CDR3 loop is CASSPTSGGPNNEQFF. The DNA for the CDR3 is TGCGCCAGCAGCCCCACTAGCGGGGGTCCAAACAATGAGCAGTTCTTC. Combining the CDR3 with reference TRBV5-1 and TRBJ2-1 gives the whole variable domain KAGVTQTPRYLIKTRGQQVTLSCSPISGHRSVSWYQQTPGQGLQFLFEYFSETQRNKGNFPGRFSGRQFSNSRSEMNVSTLELGDSALYLCASSPTSGGPNNEQFFGPGTRLTVL.

The chain has TRBV10-3 and TRBJ2-2; possibly TRBD1 for D (6 bases). The germline V gene has CDR1 ENHRY and CDR2 SYGVKD. The CDR3 sequence is 16 residues long. With 3 bases removed from V and 5 bases from J, the gap between germline ends came to 16 bases. CDR3 sequence (DNA): TGTGCCATCAGTGACCAAGGGGACACGATTACCGGGGAGCTGTTTTTT. Amino acids: CAISDQGDTITGELFF.

This clonotype was counted between two and nine times. The chain combines TRBV5-8 with TRBJ2-2; D possibly corresponds to TRBD1 (5 bases). The CDR3 is 14 amino acids. Per the germline V gene, CDR1 is SGHTS and CDR2 is YDEGEE. V lost 4 bases and J 7 bases, leaving 14 bases between the germline ends. CDR3 bases: TGTGCCAGCAGCGACAGACAGAACTACGGGGAGCTGTTTTTT. Its translation is CASSDRQNYGELFF.

The chain uses TRBV9 and TRBJ1-2; 11 nucleotides match TRBD1. V trimming: 1 base; J trimming: 8 bases; junction bases outside the gene matches: 10. CDR1 is SGDLS and CDR2 is YYNGEE in the germline V gene. The CDR3 is 16 residues long. The CDR3 sequence is CASSVLDRTGGVGYTF. The CDR3 DNA reads as TGTGCCAGCAGCGTATTGGACCGGACAGGGGGCGTCGGCTACACCTTC.

V and J are TRBV9 and TRBJ1-2; no clear D. Germline-derived CDR1 and CDR2 are SGDLS and YYNGEE. V was pared by 0 bases and J by 4 bases, with 7 bases between. The CDR3 extends over 13 amino acids. The CDR3 protein is CASSVGTAYGYTF. The DNA for the CDR3 is TGTGCCAGCAGCGTAGGAACAGCCTATGGCTACACCTTC.

The chain combines TRBV6-2 or TRBV6-3 with TRBJ1-2, with no clear D. This CDR3 contains 13 residues. V lost 2 bases, J lost 6 bases, and 10 bases lay in between. Germline CDR1 MNHEY, CDR2 SVGEGT. The CDR3 here is CASSYTPRNGYTF. CDR3 coding DNA: TGTGCCAGCAGTTACACCCCCAGGAATGGCTACACCTTC.

Only a few counts were recorded for this clonotype. The J gene is TRBJ1-1, the V gene TRBV7-2, with D unclear. There are 18 residues in the CDR3. Germline values: CDR1 SGHTA, CDR2 FQGNSA. Trimming shortened V by 1 base and J by 1 base, and 19 bases separated the two germline ends. The CDR3 nucleotides are TGTGCCAGCAGCTTAGTACGACAAACCGGGAATAGGAACACTGAAGCTTTCTTT. This encodes CASSLVRQTGNRNTEAFF.

This sequence joins TRBV7-9 and TRBJ2-3; TRBD2 matches 9 bases. V gave up 3 bases and J gave up 2 bases; unmatched junction bases: 3. Looked up from germline, CDR1 is SEHNR and CDR2 is FQNEAQ (reference sequence). The CDR3 covers 15 residues. DNA for the CDR3: TGTGCCAGCAGCTTCGGGACTAGCATCACAGATACGCAGTATTTT. This codes for CASSFGTSITDTQYF.

The chain joins TRBV7-3 to TRBJ2-5; 8 bases fit TRBD1. The CDR3 consists of 13 residues. Trimming removed 4 bases from V and 5 bases from J; junction bases left unmatched: 3. Per the germline V gene, CDR1 is SGHTA and CDR2 is FQGTGA. CDR3 loop: CASSSDREETQYF. In DNA, the CDR3 is TGTGCCAGCAGCTCGGACAGGGAGGAGACCCAGTACTTC.

This rearrangement joins TRBV7-6 to TRBJ1-5, with D tentatively TRBD1 (5 bases). Germline CDR1 SGHVS, CDR2 FNYEAQ. The CDR3 runs to 17 residues. V shed 1 base and J shed 0 bases, with 13 bases lying between them. The CDR3 DNA is TGTGCCAGCAGCTTAGACGAGCCGGGGCGTAGCAATCAGCCCCAGCATTTT. Its translation: CASSLDEPGRSNQPQHF.

In regard to this clonotype: An end of the junction does not agree with germline; a read error may underlie this. V is TRBV10-2 and J is TRBJ2-4; 7 bases map to TRBD2. CDR1 WSHSY and CDR2 SAAADI come from the germline V gene. The CDR3 length is 16 residues. The CDR3 sequence: CTSRKSGVTAKNIQYF. DNA of the CDR3: TGCACCAGCAGAAAAAGCGGGGTGACAGCCAAAAACATTCAGTACTTC.

V gene TRBV27 combines with J gene TRBJ2-3; possibly TRBD2 for D (6 bases). This CDR3 has 14 amino acids. V was pared by 6 bases and J by 5 bases, with 15 bases between. Germline V gene data show CDR1 as MNHEY and CDR2 as SMNVEV (reference sequence). DNA of the CDR3: TGTGCCAGCAGCCCGCGAGGGAGGTTAGATACGCAGTATTTT. This translates into CASSPRGRLDTQYF.

This clonotype was seen just once. J is TRBJ2-5 and V is TRBV7-6; 10 nucleotides agree with TRBD1. This CDR3 spans 15 amino acids. Germline CDR1 SGHVS, CDR2 FNYEAQ. The V segment lost 3 bases and the J segment 2 bases; nucleotides outside the gene matches: 3. The CDR3 loop is CASSLGTGEQETQYF. Here the CDR3 DNA reads TGTGCCAGCAGCTTGGGGACAGGGGAACAAGAGACCCAGTACTTC. The full variable domain, rest sourced from reference TRBV7-6 and TRBJ2-5, is GAGVSQSPRYKVTKRGQDVALRCDPISGHVSLYWYRQALGQGPEFLTYFNYEAQQDKSGLPNDRFSAERPEGSISTLTIQRTEQRDSAMYRCASSLGTGEQETQYFGPGTRLLVL.

The chain joins TRBV5-1 to TRBJ2-5, with D uncertain. Trimming left V 0 bases short and J 2 bases short, with 8 bases between. The CDR3 has 14 residues. CDR1 is SGHRS and CDR2 is YFSETQ in the germline V gene. CDR3 nucleotide sequence: TGCGCCAGCAGCTTGGAGGTGGGGCAAGAGACCCAGTACTTC. This encodes CASSLEVGQETQYF. The full variable domain, with the rest looked up from reference TRBV5-1 and TRBJ2-5, is KAGVTQTPRYLIKTRGQQVTLSCSPISGHRSVSWYQQTPGQGLQFLFEYFSETQRNKGNFPGRFSGRQFSNSRSEMNVSTLELGDSALYLCASSLEVGQETQYFGPGTRLLVL.

The CDR3 DNA reads TGTGCCAGCAGAGGGTACTACGAGCAGTACTTC. Protein product: CASRGYYEQYF. The chain combines TRBV12-3 or TRBV12-4 with TRBJ2-7; D not certain. CDR3 length: 11 residues. Deletions cut 6 bases from V and 3 bases from J, with 6 bases between.

Turning to this clonotype: The junction shows a germline mismatch at one end, possibly a read error. The CDR3 DNA is TGTGCCAGCAGCGTAGAGTTTGACAGGGGAGACTATGGTTACACCTTC. It translates to CASSVEFDRGDYGYTF. The rearrangement links TRBV9 to TRBJ1-2, with 8 nucleotides matching TRBD1. The V gene's germline CDR1 is SGDLS and CDR2 YYNGEE. The CDR3 consists of 16 residues.